This is a list of T cell receptor beta chains from one sample in a study of blood T cell repertoires in COVID-19. Here immunoSEQ multiplex PCR was the method, and the copy in TCRdb shows in-frame clones only, minus some. The data show roughly 250,000 clones, with approximately 88% seen just once and 2% to 3% held by the top ten. Sequencing used PBMCs or T cells enriched from blood (not recorded which). The source of these receptors is a woman aged 25 to 39 with acute COVID-19. Each CDR3 is given with its conserved first and last residue. The order of the fields is V gene, clone size, D gene, J gene, CDR3 length, CDR3 protein, CDR3 DNA. The D gene is left open where the match is weak. Clone size is shown for a subset of rows, as once, few, many or a class of expanded clone.

TRBV12-3/TRBV12-4,-,-,TRBJ1-1,11,CASRSVTEAFF,TGTGCCAGCAGATCAGTCACTGAAGCTTTCTTT
TRBV5-6,-,-,TRBJ1-5,15,CASSLSPGDLGPQHF,TGTGCCAGCAGCTTGTCCCCGGGGGATCTAGGGCCCCAGCATTTT
TRBV13,-,TRBD2,TRBJ2-2,17,CASSFLTPAGRDGELFF,TGTGCCAGCAGCTTTTTAACCCCCGCCGGGAGGGACGGGGAGCTGTTTTTT
TRBV10-3,-,TRBD1,TRBJ1-1,12,CASSEGGGEAFF,TGTGCCAGCAGCGAGGGAGGGGGCGAGGCTTTCTTT
TRBV6-5,-,TRBD1,TRBJ2-3,15,CASSPRDRGTDTQYF,TGTGCCAGCAGTCCCCGAGACAGGGGCACAGATACGCAGTATTTT
TRBV10-3,-,TRBD1,TRBJ2-7,14,CAISTGASSYEQYF,TGTGCCATCAGTACAGGGGCAAGCTCCTACGAGCAGTACTTC
TRBV4-1,-,-,TRBJ1-1,18,CASSQESYIDRPNTEAFF,TGCGCCAGCAGCCAAGAGTCGTATATAGACAGACCTAACACTGAAGCTTTCTTT
TRBV6-5,-,-,TRBJ1-6,16,CASSYWQRSYNSPLHF,TGTGCCAGCAGTTACTGGCAGCGCTCCTATAATTCACCCCTCCACTTT
TRBV10-3,-,-,TRBJ1-5,16,CAISEWGGDSNQPQHF,TGTGCCATCAGTGAGTGGGGAGGAGATAGCAATCAGCCCCAGCATTTT
TRBV29-1,-,-,TRBJ1-4,13,CGAAEGTNEKLFF,TGCGGAGCCGCAGAGGGAACTAATGAAAAACTGTTTTTT
TRBV7-8,-,TRBD1,TRBJ1-2,14,CASSPRGTAYGYTF,TGTGCCAGCAGCCCACGGGGGACAGCCTATGGCTACACCTTC
TRBV4-3,-,-,TRBJ1-6,19,CASSQEAGGGDYYNSPLHF,TGCGCCAGCAGCCAAGAAGCCGGGGGGGGCGACTATTATAATTCACCCCTCCACTTT
TRBV4-2,-,-,TRBJ1-2,17,CASSQVSADEYRYGYTF,TGTGCCAGCAGCCAAGTATCGGCTGATGAATACAGGTATGGCTACACCTTC
TRBV29-1,-,-,TRBJ2-3,14,CSVIWAAGTDTQYF,TGCAGCGTGATTTGGGCTGCGGGGACAGATACGCAGTATTTT
TRBV6-5,once,-,TRBJ1-5,13,CASSRYSNQPQHF,TGTGCCAGCAGCCGTTATAGCAATCAGCCCCAGCATTTT
TRBV4-1,-,-,TRBJ1-4,13,CASSPPSNEKLFF,TGCGCCAGCAGCCCTCCTAGTAATGAAAAACTGTTTTTT
TRBV11-3,-,-,TRBJ2-1,13,CASSLNRYNEQFF,TGTGCCAGCAGCTTAAACAGGTACAATGAGCAGTTCTTC
TRBV6-5,-,TRBD1,TRBJ2-1,14,CASKGTGIYNEQFF,TGTGCCAGCAAGGGGACAGGGATCTACAATGAGCAGTTCTTC
TRBV18,-,-,TRBJ2-5,15,CASSPSGGLQETQYF,TGTGCCAGCTCACCATCCGGTGGGCTTCAAGAGACCCAGTACTTC
TRBV7-9,-,-,TRBJ1-3,13,CASSPVPGNTIYF,TGTGCCAGCAGCCCGGTCCCCGGAAACACCATATATTTT
TRBV6-5,-,-,TRBJ1-6,15,CASSPIGQQNSPLHF,TGTGCCAGCAGTCCAATCGGACAGCAGAATTCACCCCTCCACTTT
TRBV24-1,-,TRBD2,TRBJ2-1,17,CATSDPRISGDDNEQFF,TGTGCCACCAGTGACCCCCGGATTAGCGGGGATGACAATGAGCAGTTCTTC
TRBV4-1,-,TRBD1,TRBJ1-1,12,CASSLGQGEAFF,TGCGCCAGCAGCTTGGGACAGGGAGAAGCTTTCTTT
TRBV14,-,-,TRBJ2-1,12,CASSQGSDWKFF,TGTGCCAGCAGCCAAGGGAGTGATTGGAAGTTCTTC
TRBV5-4,-,TRBD1,TRBJ2-7,14,CASSIQGASYEQYF,TGTGCCAGCAGCATACAGGGGGCGAGTTACGAGCAGTACTTC
TRBV5-1,once,-,TRBJ1-1,17,CASSFSVTETINTEAFF,TGCGCCAGCAGCTTTTCCGTGACAGAGACAATCAACACTGAAGCTTTCTTT
TRBV16,-,-,TRBJ1-6,17,CASSHYRVSSYNSPLHF,TGTGCCAGCAGCCATTACAGGGTTAGCTCCTATAATTCACCCCTCCACTTT
TRBV19,-,-,TRBJ1-1,14,CASSLGQENTEAFF,TGTGCCAGTAGTCTAGGGCAGGAGAACACTGAAGCTTTCTTT
TRBV3-1/TRBV3-2,-,-,TRBJ1-5,13,CASSQDHLTGQHF,TGTGCCAGCAGCCAAGATCACCTGACGGGACAGCATTTT
TRBV12-5,-,TRBD2,TRBJ2-7,13,CASGGGAFYEQYF,TGTGCTAGTGGCGGGGGGGCGTTCTACGAGCAGTACTTC
TRBV6-4,-,-,TRBJ2-1,12,CASSAPNNEQFF,TGTGCCAGCAGTGCCCCTAACAATGAGCAGTTCTTC
TRBV19,-,-,TRBJ1-2,16,CASSIDVRRGDYGYTF,TGTGCCAGTAGTATAGACGTGCGGAGAGGCGACTATGGCTACACCTTC
TRBV2,-,TRBD1,TRBJ1-5,19,CASSDSKGNRDRVNQPQHF,TGTGCCAGCAGTGACAGTAAAGGGAACCGGGACAGGGTCAATCAGCCCCAGCATTTT
TRBV7-8,-,TRBD1,TRBJ1-1,17,CASTRGTGIIVNTEAFF,TGTGCCAGCACACGCGGGACAGGGATAATTGTGAACACTGAAGCTTTCTTT
TRBV7-8,-,TRBD1,TRBJ2-5,14,CASRTGFAQETQYF,TGTGCCAGCAGGACAGGGTTTGCCCAAGAGACCCAGTACTTC
TRBV18,-,-,TRBJ1-1,13,CASSREGQGKAFF,TGTGCCAGCTCACGAGAGGGGCAGGGGAAAGCTTTCTTT
TRBV9,-,-,TRBJ2-1,15,CASSAGVSSYNEQFF,TGTGCCAGCAGCGCAGGGGTCTCCTCCTACAATGAGCAGTTCTTC
TRBV2,-,-,TRBJ2-1,12,CASSAPDNEQFF,TGTGCCAGCAGTGCCCCGGACAATGAGCAGTTCTTC
TRBV29-1,-,-,TRBJ1-1,12,CSAGGRQIEAFF,TGCAGCGCCGGGGGGCGTCAGATAGAAGCTTTCTTT
TRBV7-9,-,-,TRBJ1-1,14,CASSLYWQGPEAFF,TGTGCCAGCAGCTTATACTGGCAGGGCCCTGAAGCTTTCTTT
TRBV14,-,-,TRBJ2-7,15,CASSQGIGSPSEQYF,TGTGCCAGCAGCCAAGGAATTGGTTCACCGAGCGAGCAGTACTTC
TRBV6-5,few,-,TRBJ1-1,14,CASRTFLGRGEAFF,TGTGCCAGCAGAACTTTTCTAGGGAGAGGTGAAGCTTTCTTT
TRBV5-5,-,TRBD1,TRBJ1-5,15,CASSTGVSGNQPQHF,TGTGCCAGCAGCACAGGGGTTTCGGGCAATCAGCCCCAGCATTTT
TRBV7-2,-,TRBD1,TRBJ1-2,14,CASSSIRGPDGYTF,TGTGCCAGCAGCTCAATCAGGGGGCCTGATGGCTACACCTTC
TRBV11-3,-,-,TRBJ2-7,13,CASSLDRSYEQYF,TGTGCCAGCAGCTTAGATCGTTCGTACGAGCAGTACTTC
TRBV18,-,TRBD1,TRBJ1-2,16,CASSLTAGQGPSIYTF,TGTGCCAGCTCACTGACGGCGGGACAGGGGCCCTCAATCTACACCTTC
TRBV20-1,-,TRBD1,TRBJ1-6,13,CSASGQGNSPLHF,TGCAGTGCTAGTGGACAGGGGAATTCACCCCTCCACTTT
TRBV7-9,once,TRBD1,TRBJ1-1,15,CASSLEGALNTEAFF,TGTGCCAGCAGCTTAGAGGGGGCCCTGAACACTGAAGCTTTCTTT
TRBV2,once,-,TRBJ1-2,12,CASESGLQGYTF,TGTGCCAGCGAGTCAGGGCTGCAAGGCTACACCTTC
TRBV11-2,-,-,TRBJ1-2,12,CASSFGQLGYTF,TGTGCCAGCAGCTTTGGACAGCTCGGCTACACCTTC
TRBV6-4,-,-,TRBJ1-1,16,CASSDHPSTGVAEAFF,TGTGCCAGCAGTGACCACCCCTCGACAGGAGTAGCTGAAGCTTTCTTT
TRBV4-1,-,TRBD2,TRBJ2-7,15,CASSHTRTSLSEQYF,TGCGCCAGCAGCCATACAAGGACTAGCCTTAGTGAGCAGTACTTC
TRBV12-3/TRBV12-4,-,TRBD1,TRBJ2-7,13,CASGRQGSYEQYF,TGTGCCAGCGGGAGACAGGGGAGCTACGAGCAGTACTTC
TRBV28,-,-,TRBJ1-2,12,CASSLIRYGYTF,TGTGCCAGCAGTTTGATCAGATATGGCTACACCTTC
TRBV9,-,TRBD1,TRBJ1-2,14,CASSVKGDSAGYTF,TGTGCCAGCAGCGTAAAGGGGGACAGTGCAGGCTACACCTTC